This T cell receptor beta chain was sequenced in a study of vaccination and CD4 T cells after COVID-19. Specified treatment: roughly 10-day PBMC culture with coronavirus spike peptide pools or control peptides (ViraFEST assay). About this clonotype itself: The antigen remains undetermined.

Regarding the study as a whole: Spike mono-reactivity held for 304 of 307 vaccine-specific clones in convalescent patients.

Germline V lookup: CDR1 MNHEY, CDR2 SVGAGI. The CDR3 sequence is 15 residues long. Germline trimming cut 4 bases from V and 7 bases from J; bases unmatched to any gene: 12. With the Oncomine TCR Beta short-read assay, DNA from cultured CD4+ T cells was sequenced. MiXCR, run by TCRdb on the PCR reads, gives a single entry per CDR3 protein. The sample lists approximately 12,000 distinct CDR3 sequences; 25% to 30% were seen once. Sequenced material: CD4+ T cells from blood, cultured in vitro, taken before SARS-CoV-2 vaccination. This TCR was recovered from a human donor who received a COVID-19 vaccine. The chain uses TRBV6-5 and TRBJ2-7; 8 bases fit TRBD2. The CDR3 bases are TGTGCCAGCAGTTCCCGCGGGGGGCGCCCTAGGGAGCAGTACTTC. The encoded protein is CASSSRGGRPREQYF.